This T cell receptor (beta chain) appears in the sequencing data of a study of T-cell memory formation after mild COVID-19. Study details: Largely donor-specific TCR clusters were found.

Details on this clonotype: The antigen is unknown.

One entry per CDR3 protein results from TCRdb running MiXCR on the 5' RACE reads. The data contain about 190,000 distinct CDR3 sequences, around 17% of them singletons. Findings and limits, study-wide: Contracting clones from day 15 to 85 had balanced CD4/CD8; later expanders favoured CD4+. Certain responding clones were present in pre-infection memory, suggesting participation of cross-reactive memory.

Per the germline V gene, CDR1 is DFQATT and CDR2 is SNEGSKA (reference sequence). V lost 6 bases and J lost 4, with 16 bases in between. The CDR3 runs 14 residues. This rearrangement joins TRBV20-1 to TRBJ1-5, with D possibly TRBD1 on 5 matching bases. Sequencing used PBMCs or a T cell subset sorted from them (not recorded which). The receptor was derived from an adult woman who had mild COVID-19 (a few samples of this study predate the infection). Cell type and time point are not known. The CDR3 loop reads CSAPGSSLNQPQHF. As DNA, the CDR3 is TGCAGTGCCCCAGGGTCCTCCCTGAATCAGCCCCAGCATTTT.